The rows below give T cell receptor beta chains drawn from one sample of a study of blood T cell repertoires in COVID-19. Produced via immunoSEQ multiplex PCR; TCRdb's table is partial and in-frame only. The table has under 150,000 clones, about 80% seen once. Source material: peripheral blood. The source is a human donor in a cohort sampled during active COVID-19. Each CDR3 is given with its conserved first and last residue. The order of the fields is D gene, V gene, clone size, J gene, CDR3 DNA, CDR3 protein. The D gene is left open where the match is weak. Size tells how often a clone was seen (once, few, many) or the class of an expanded clone, and some rows leave it out.

d_gene: .; v_gene: TRBV5-8; abundance: few; j_gene: TRBJ1-2; CDR3nt: TGTGCCAGCAGCTTGGGGGGCAGGTTCGTGTATGGCTACACCTTC; CDR3aa: CASSLGGRFVYGYTF
d_gene: TRBD2; v_gene: TRBV3-1/TRBV3-2; abundance: .; j_gene: TRBJ2-1; CDR3nt: TGTGCCAGCAGCCCAATGGCCCCTAATGAAGCGGGGGGCTACAATGAGCAGTTCTTC; CDR3aa: CASSPMAPNEAGGYNEQFF
d_gene: .; v_gene: TRBV6-1; abundance: .; j_gene: TRBJ1-4; CDR3nt: TGTGCCAGCAGTGCTGCCAGGGGCTATGCAACTAATGAAAAACTGTTTTTT; CDR3aa: CASSAARGYATNEKLFF
d_gene: .; v_gene: TRBV11-1; abundance: .; j_gene: TRBJ2-7; CDR3nt: TGTGCCAGCAGCCCCCCGGGACTGTACTCCTACGAGCAGTACTTC; CDR3aa: CASSPPGLYSYEQYF
d_gene: .; v_gene: TRBV7-8; abundance: .; j_gene: TRBJ2-5; CDR3nt: TGTGCCAGCAGCTTAGGGACACTTAGTCAAGAGACCCAGTACTTC; CDR3aa: CASSLGTLSQETQYF
d_gene: TRBD1; v_gene: TRBV7-2; abundance: .; j_gene: TRBJ2-3; CDR3nt: TGTGCCAGCAGCTTGGACAGGGGGCAAACAGATACGCAGTATTTT; CDR3aa: CASSLDRGQTDTQYF
d_gene: .; v_gene: TRBV2; abundance: .; j_gene: TRBJ1-4; CDR3nt: TGTGCCAGTGAAAGGTCATCGGGTATTGAAAAACTGTTTTTT; CDR3aa: CASERSSGIEKLFF
d_gene: .; v_gene: TRBV2; abundance: .; j_gene: TRBJ1-5; CDR3nt: TGTGCCAGCACCCGGACAGTCGATCAGCCCCAGCATTTT; CDR3aa: CASTRTVDQPQHF
d_gene: .; v_gene: TRBV4-1; abundance: few; j_gene: TRBJ2-7; CDR3nt: TGCGCCAGCAGCCAAGATGAGGTCTCCTACGAGCAGTACTTC; CDR3aa: CASSQDEVSYEQYF
d_gene: TRBD2; v_gene: TRBV7-2; abundance: .; j_gene: TRBJ2-1; CDR3nt: TGTGCCAGCAGCTTCACTAGCGGGGGGGCATTTGAGCAGTTCTTC; CDR3aa: CASSFTSGGAFEQFF
d_gene: TRBD1; v_gene: TRBV28; abundance: .; j_gene: TRBJ1-6; CDR3nt: TGTGCCAGCAGTCCCGGACAGGGGATTTCACCCCTCCACTTT; CDR3aa: CASSPGQGISPLHF
d_gene: .; v_gene: TRBV5-1; abundance: .; j_gene: TRBJ1-2; CDR3nt: TGCGCCAGCAGCTTGGAGCGGGGTCAGGATGGCTACACCTTC; CDR3aa: CASSLERGQDGYTF
d_gene: TRBD2; v_gene: TRBV18; abundance: .; j_gene: TRBJ2-1; CDR3nt: TGTGCCAGCTCACGGGCACTGGGGGGGAAATGGCCATACAATGAGCAGTTCTTC; CDR3aa: CASSRALGGKWPYNEQFF
d_gene: .; v_gene: TRBV15; abundance: .; j_gene: TRBJ1-1; CDR3nt: TGTGCCACCAAAGGACAGCGATTGAACACTGAAGCTTTCTTT; CDR3aa: CATKGQRLNTEAFF
d_gene: TRBD1; v_gene: TRBV30; abundance: .; j_gene: TRBJ2-7; CDR3nt: TGTGCCTGGAACCCGGGACAGCAGAATTACGAGCAGTACTTC; CDR3aa: CAWNPGQQNYEQYF
d_gene: .; v_gene: TRBV27; abundance: .; j_gene: TRBJ1-1; CDR3nt: TGTGCCAGCAGGACACAGGGAGTCAACACTGAAGCTTTCTTT; CDR3aa: CASRTQGVNTEAFF
d_gene: .; v_gene: TRBV19; abundance: few; j_gene: TRBJ2-1; CDR3nt: TGTGCCAGTAAACCCCGGGACTTCTCCTACAATGAGCAGTTCTTC; CDR3aa: CASKPRDFSYNEQFF
d_gene: TRBD1; v_gene: TRBV12-3/TRBV12-4; abundance: .; j_gene: TRBJ2-1; CDR3nt: TGTGCCACCCTCTTGGACAGGAATGAGCAGTTCTTC; CDR3aa: CATLLDRNEQFF
d_gene: TRBD1; v_gene: TRBV19; abundance: .; j_gene: TRBJ1-5; CDR3nt: TGTGCCAGTAGTTCAGGACAGGGGGCGCAAGCCCAGCATTTT; CDR3aa: CASSSGQGAQAQHF
d_gene: .; v_gene: TRBV7-9; abundance: .; j_gene: TRBJ2-6; CDR3nt: TGTGCCAGCAGCCGGGAGCGCTCTGGGGCCAACGTCCTGACTTTC; CDR3aa: CASSRERSGANVLTF
d_gene: .; v_gene: TRBV7-9; abundance: few; j_gene: TRBJ1-2; CDR3nt: TGTGCCAGCAGCGCGCAGGGAACTGTCAGGGGCTACACCTTC; CDR3aa: CASSAQGTVRGYTF
d_gene: TRBD2; v_gene: TRBV5-6; abundance: .; j_gene: TRBJ2-7; CDR3nt: TGTGCCAGCAGCTCCCCAGGACTAGCGGGGTCCTACGAGCAGTACTTC; CDR3aa: CASSSPGLAGSYEQYF
d_gene: .; v_gene: TRBV6-6; abundance: .; j_gene: TRBJ1-1; CDR3nt: TGTGCCAGCAGTTACTCGGGGGGGACTGAAGCTTTCTTT; CDR3aa: CASSYSGGTEAFF
d_gene: .; v_gene: TRBV2; abundance: .; j_gene: TRBJ1-1; CDR3nt: TGTGCCAGCACTCAGGGGAACACTGAAGCTTTCTTT; CDR3aa: CASTQGNTEAFF
d_gene: .; v_gene: TRBV5-1; abundance: .; j_gene: TRBJ2-2; CDR3nt: TGCGCCAGCAGCTCTCCAGACACCGGGGAGCTGTTTTTT; CDR3aa: CASSSPDTGELFF
d_gene: TRBD2; v_gene: TRBV6-6; abundance: .; j_gene: TRBJ2-3; CDR3nt: TGTGCCAGCAGTTACTCGGGGAGGGGACGGCCAGATACGCAGTATTTT; CDR3aa: CASSYSGRGRPDTQYF
d_gene: .; v_gene: TRBV5-4; abundance: few; j_gene: TRBJ2-1; CDR3nt: TGTGCCAGCAGCGGGACAATATACAATGAGCAGTTCTTC; CDR3aa: CASSGTIYNEQFF
d_gene: .; v_gene: TRBV19; abundance: few; j_gene: TRBJ1-5; CDR3nt: TGTGCCAGTAGTAGGGACACGAATCAGCCCCAGCATTTT; CDR3aa: CASSRDTNQPQHF
d_gene: TRBD1; v_gene: TRBV7-9; abundance: .; j_gene: TRBJ2-2; CDR3nt: TGTGCCAGCAGCCTGGGACAGGGGTCCGGGGAGCTGTTTTTT; CDR3aa: CASSLGQGSGELFF
d_gene: .; v_gene: TRBV6-5; abundance: .; j_gene: TRBJ1-1; CDR3nt: TGTGCCAGCAGTTGGGCTGGAGGGTACACTGAAGCTTTCTTT; CDR3aa: CASSWAGGYTEAFF
d_gene: .; v_gene: TRBV25-1; abundance: .; j_gene: TRBJ2-7; CDR3nt: TGTGCCACCAAACCGACAGGATCCTACGAGCAGTACTTC; CDR3aa: CATKPTGSYEQYF
d_gene: TRBD2; v_gene: TRBV10-3; abundance: .; j_gene: TRBJ2-3; CDR3nt: TGTGCCATCAGTGCGGGGGGGCAAGATACGCAGTATTTT; CDR3aa: CAISAGGQDTQYF
d_gene: .; v_gene: TRBV18; abundance: .; j_gene: TRBJ2-7; CDR3nt: TGTGCCAGCTCACCCCCGGGACTCCTCTACGAGCAGTACTTC; CDR3aa: CASSPPGLLYEQYF
d_gene: TRBD1; v_gene: TRBV10-3; abundance: .; j_gene: TRBJ2-1; CDR3nt: TGTGCCATCAGTCCCGGACAGGGCGATGAGCAGTTCTTC; CDR3aa: CAISPGQGDEQFF
d_gene: TRBD2; v_gene: TRBV2; abundance: .; j_gene: TRBJ2-3; CDR3nt: TGTGCCAGCAGTCTAAGACTAGCAGCAGCAGATACGCAGTATTTT; CDR3aa: CASSLRLAAADTQYF
d_gene: .; v_gene: TRBV7-8; abundance: .; j_gene: TRBJ1-5; CDR3nt: TGTGCCAGCAGCTTAGACGGGAATCAGCCCCAGCATTTT; CDR3aa: CASSLDGNQPQHF
d_gene: .; v_gene: TRBV30; abundance: .; j_gene: TRBJ1-6; CDR3nt: TGTGCCTGGAGGAGATGGAGGGAACGTAATTCACCCCTCCACTTT; CDR3aa: CAWRRWRERNSPLHF
d_gene: TRBD1; v_gene: TRBV29-1; abundance: .; j_gene: TRBJ2-5; CDR3nt: TGCAGCGTTTCGACAGGGGGGTCGGAGACCCAGTACTTC; CDR3aa: CSVSTGGSETQYF
d_gene: .; v_gene: TRBV18; abundance: many; j_gene: TRBJ1-5; CDR3nt: TGTGCCAGCTCAGGGGGGTTCAATCAGCCCCAGCATTTT; CDR3aa: CASSGGFNQPQHF
d_gene: TRBD2; v_gene: TRBV7-6; abundance: .; j_gene: TRBJ2-2; CDR3nt: TGTGCCAGCAGCCCCCTCCGGGCGGGGGGCCAGAGGGGGGAGCTGTTTTTT; CDR3aa: CASSPLRAGGQRGELFF
d_gene: .; v_gene: TRBV3-1/TRBV3-2; abundance: .; j_gene: TRBJ2-2; CDR3nt: TGTGCCAGCAGCCACGTGGGGGAGCTGTTTTTT; CDR3aa: CASSHVGELFF
d_gene: TRBD1; v_gene: TRBV5-8; abundance: .; j_gene: TRBJ2-7; CDR3nt: TGTGCCAGCAGCCTATTTGGGACAGGGGGTGCATACGAGCAGTACTTC; CDR3aa: CASSLFGTGGAYEQYF
d_gene: .; v_gene: TRBV29-1; abundance: .; j_gene: TRBJ2-4; CDR3nt: TGCAGCGCTGCTCAGGCAGGGTTCCAAAACATTCAGTACTTC; CDR3aa: CSAAQAGFQNIQYF
d_gene: .; v_gene: TRBV5-5; abundance: once; j_gene: TRBJ1-1; CDR3nt: TGTGCCAGCAGCTTCGGGACAACCTTGAACACTGAAGCTTTCTTT; CDR3aa: CASSFGTTLNTEAFF
d_gene: .; v_gene: TRBV15; abundance: .; j_gene: TRBJ2-5; CDR3nt: TGTGCCACCAGCAGAGATTGGGCAGGCTTACAAGAGACCCAGTACTTC; CDR3aa: CATSRDWAGLQETQYF
d_gene: TRBD2; v_gene: TRBV6-1; abundance: .; j_gene: TRBJ2-2; CDR3nt: TGTGCCAGCAGTGCGGTTAGCGGGGCCTCGAACACCGGGGAGCTGTTTTTT; CDR3aa: CASSAVSGASNTGELFF
d_gene: TRBD2; v_gene: TRBV5-4; abundance: .; j_gene: TRBJ2-5; CDR3nt: TGTGCCAGCAGCATCGGACTAGCCACCAGCGAGACCCAGTACTTC; CDR3aa: CASSIGLATSETQYF
d_gene: .; v_gene: TRBV2; abundance: few; j_gene: TRBJ2-3; CDR3nt: TGTGCCAGCAGTGCCGACAGAAGCACAGATACGCAGTATTTT; CDR3aa: CASSADRSTDTQYF
d_gene: .; v_gene: TRBV30; abundance: .; j_gene: TRBJ2-5; CDR3nt: TGTGCCTGGAGTGGGGTCGCAGGGCTGGGAGAGACCCAGTACTTC; CDR3aa: CAWSGVAGLGETQYF
d_gene: .; v_gene: TRBV6-6; abundance: once; j_gene: TRBJ2-5; CDR3nt: TGTGCCACCTCCCTTGATGGAGGCCAAGAGACCCAGTACTTC; CDR3aa: CATSLDGGQETQYF
d_gene: .; v_gene: TRBV6-5; abundance: .; j_gene: TRBJ1-1; CDR3nt: TGTGCCAGCAGTTTCACGAGGAAGAACACTGAAGCTTTCTTT; CDR3aa: CASSFTRKNTEAFF
d_gene: .; v_gene: TRBV7-9; abundance: few; j_gene: TRBJ1-2; CDR3nt: TGTGCCAGCAGCTTACCAGGGGTAGACGATGGCTACACCTTC; CDR3aa: CASSLPGVDDGYTF
d_gene: .; v_gene: TRBV7-2; abundance: .; j_gene: TRBJ1-4; CDR3nt: TGTGCCAGCAGATTCACAGGGATTGAAAAACTGTTTTTT; CDR3aa: CASRFTGIEKLFF
d_gene: TRBD1; v_gene: TRBV6-4; abundance: .; j_gene: TRBJ1-5; CDR3nt: TGTGCCAGCAGCGGGGACAGGGATCAGCCCCAGCATTTT; CDR3aa: CASSGDRDQPQHF
d_gene: TRBD2; v_gene: TRBV15; abundance: .; j_gene: TRBJ2-1; CDR3nt: TGTGCCACCAGCAGAGATACTAGCGGGGGGGCTGAGCAGTTCTTC; CDR3aa: CATSRDTSGGAEQFF
d_gene: TRBD2; v_gene: TRBV6-6; abundance: .; j_gene: TRBJ2-1; CDR3nt: TGTGCCAGCAGAGGACTAGCGGGGGTCCACAATGAGCAGTTCTTC; CDR3aa: CASRGLAGVHNEQFF
d_gene: .; v_gene: TRBV10-1; abundance: .; j_gene: TRBJ2-1; CDR3nt: TGCGCCAGCAGTGGAGGCAGGGACAATGAGCAGTTCTTC; CDR3aa: CASSGGRDNEQFF
d_gene: .; v_gene: TRBV6-5; abundance: .; j_gene: TRBJ1-1; CDR3nt: TGTGCCAGCAGAAGAGGGGGGAACACTGAAGCTTTCTTT; CDR3aa: CASRRGGNTEAFF
d_gene: .; v_gene: TRBV5-1; abundance: .; j_gene: TRBJ1-1; CDR3nt: TGCGCCAGCAGGTTGGACATTAACACTGAAGCTTTCTTT; CDR3aa: CASRLDINTEAFF